This T cell receptor (beta chain) came from a study of blood T cell repertoires in COVID-19. Study information: The origin of the acute and convalescent COVID-19 samples was the United States, Italy and Spain.

Profiling relied on immunoSEQ multiplex PCR, and the TCRdb table lists in-frame clones only, not all of them. The table shows about 68,000 clones, with over 75% occurring only once. This clone showed up just once. The clonotype comes from a man in his forties or fifties with acute or convalescent COVID-19. Sequenced input: peripheral blood.

The CDR3 nucleotides read TGTGCCAGCAGTGGGACAGCTGGAAAACTGTTTTTT. Translating gives CASSGTAGKLFF. The gene calls are TRBV25-1 and TRBJ1-4; possible D gene TRBD1, 6 bases. There are 12 residues in the CDR3. Between the trimmed V and J ends, which lost 4 bases and 10 bases, there was a span of 10 bases. The germline gives CDR1 MGHDK, CDR2 SYGVNS.